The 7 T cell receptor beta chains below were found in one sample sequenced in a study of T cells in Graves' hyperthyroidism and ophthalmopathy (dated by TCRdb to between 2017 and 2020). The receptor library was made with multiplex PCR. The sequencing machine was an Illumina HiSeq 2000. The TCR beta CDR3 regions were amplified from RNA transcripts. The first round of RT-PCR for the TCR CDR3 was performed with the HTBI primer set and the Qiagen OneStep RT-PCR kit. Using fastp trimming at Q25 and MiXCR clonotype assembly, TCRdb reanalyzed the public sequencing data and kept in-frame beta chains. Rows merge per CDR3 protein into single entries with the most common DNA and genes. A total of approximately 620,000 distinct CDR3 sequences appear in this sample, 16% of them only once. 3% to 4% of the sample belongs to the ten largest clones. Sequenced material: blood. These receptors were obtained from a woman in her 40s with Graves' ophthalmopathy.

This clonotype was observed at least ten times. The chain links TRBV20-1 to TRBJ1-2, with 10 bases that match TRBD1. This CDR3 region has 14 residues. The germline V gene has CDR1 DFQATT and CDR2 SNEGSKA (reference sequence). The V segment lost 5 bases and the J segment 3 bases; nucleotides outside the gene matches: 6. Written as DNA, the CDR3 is TGCAGTGCTCAGGGACAGGGGCTTGACTATGGCTACACCTTC. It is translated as CSAQGQGLDYGYTF.

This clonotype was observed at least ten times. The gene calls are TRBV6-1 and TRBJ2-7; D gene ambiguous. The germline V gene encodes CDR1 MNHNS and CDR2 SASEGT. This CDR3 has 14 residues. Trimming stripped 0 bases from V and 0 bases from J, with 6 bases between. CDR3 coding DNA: TGTGCCAGCAGTGAAGCGGATACCTCCTACGAGCAGTACTTC. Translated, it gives CASSEADTSYEQYF.

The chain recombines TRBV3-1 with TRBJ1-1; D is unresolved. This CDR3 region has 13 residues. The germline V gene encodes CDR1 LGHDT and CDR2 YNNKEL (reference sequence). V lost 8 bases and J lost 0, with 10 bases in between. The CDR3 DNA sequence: TGTGCCAGCGCGGTCGGGCTGAACACTGAAGCTTTCTTT. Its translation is CASAVGLNTEAFF.

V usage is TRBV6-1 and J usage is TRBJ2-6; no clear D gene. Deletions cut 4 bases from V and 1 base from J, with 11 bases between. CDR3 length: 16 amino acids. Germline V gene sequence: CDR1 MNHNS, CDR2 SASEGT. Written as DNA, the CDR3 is TGTGCCAGCAGTGTCAATACACTATCTGGGGCCAACGTCCTGACTTTC. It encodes CASSVNTLSGANVLTF.

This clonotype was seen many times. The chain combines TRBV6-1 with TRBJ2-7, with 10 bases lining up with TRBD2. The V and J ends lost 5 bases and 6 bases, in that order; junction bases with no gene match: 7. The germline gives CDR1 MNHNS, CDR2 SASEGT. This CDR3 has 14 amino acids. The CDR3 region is CASSSGLATREQYF. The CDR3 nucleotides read TGTGCCAGCAGTTCGGGACTAGCGACCCGCGAGCAGTACTTC.

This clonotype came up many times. In nucleotides, the CDR3 is TGCAGTGCTACGGTTTGGGGCACGGGGGGCTCCTACGAGCAGTACTTC. It specifies CSATVWGTGGSYEQYF. This sequence joins TRBV20-1 and TRBJ2-7, with TRBD2 identical over 7 bases. The CDR3 runs to 16 residues. Unmatched junction bases numbered 12, after V lost 4 bases and J lost 0 bases. Germline CDR1 is DFQATT and CDR2 is SNEGSKA (reference sequence).

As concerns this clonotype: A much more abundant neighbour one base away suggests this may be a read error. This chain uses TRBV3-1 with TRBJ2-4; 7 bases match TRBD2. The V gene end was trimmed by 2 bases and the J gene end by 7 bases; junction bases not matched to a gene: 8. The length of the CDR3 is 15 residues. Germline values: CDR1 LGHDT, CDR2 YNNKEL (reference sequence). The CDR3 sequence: CASSQRLAGRNIQYF. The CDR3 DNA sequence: TGTGCCAGCAGCCAAAGACTAGCTGGGAGGAACATTCAGTACTTC.